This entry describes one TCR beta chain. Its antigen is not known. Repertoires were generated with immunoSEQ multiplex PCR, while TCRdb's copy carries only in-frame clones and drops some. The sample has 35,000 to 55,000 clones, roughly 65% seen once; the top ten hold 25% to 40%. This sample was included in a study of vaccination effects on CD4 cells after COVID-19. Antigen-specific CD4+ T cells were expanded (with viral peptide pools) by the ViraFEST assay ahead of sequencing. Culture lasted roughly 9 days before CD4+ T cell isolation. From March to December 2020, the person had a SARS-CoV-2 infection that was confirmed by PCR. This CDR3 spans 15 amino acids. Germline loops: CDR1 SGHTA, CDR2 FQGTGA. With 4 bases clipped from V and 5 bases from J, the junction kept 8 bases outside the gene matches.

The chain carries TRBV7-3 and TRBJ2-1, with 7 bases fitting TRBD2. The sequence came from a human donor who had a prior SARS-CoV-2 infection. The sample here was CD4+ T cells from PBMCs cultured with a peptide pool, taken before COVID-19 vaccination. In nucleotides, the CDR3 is TGTGCCAGCAGCTCACACTATGGGGGGGACAATGAGCAGTTCTTC. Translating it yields CASSSHYGGDNEQFF.